This T cell receptor beta chain was captured by sequencing in a study of cytomegalovirus exposure and HLA in healthy donors. Study-wide results and limits: Within an earlier analysis, most TCR beta V segments proved productive either about 87% or about 30% of the time. Roughly even sequencing depth across donors was the assumption behind the presence/absence analyses. A missense variant in DCLRE1C was later tied to TCR beta V- and J-gene trimming.

The CDR3 is made up of 15 amino acids. The germline V gene has CDR1 LNHDA and CDR2 SQIVND (reference sequence). The V end lost 7 bases, the J end lost 11 bases, and 26 bases lay between the germline ends. A multiplex PCR was run with 60 Vbeta primers and 13 Jbeta primers. The authors' processing: The count from a later analysis was some 80 million unique TCR beta chains, about 9.9 million of them shared. Repertoires were generated with immunoSEQ multiplex PCR, while TCRdb's copy carries only in-frame clones and drops some. Clone size and V and J calls were adopted from that table, with D and trimming inferred from the DNA. The data contain 150,000 to 200,000 clones, about 82% of them singletons. Points on this clone: Its matching antigen is unknown.

The J gene is TRBJ2-5, the V gene TRBV19; tentative D call: TRBD2 (6 bases). Source material: PBMCs. This sequence originates from a man between 18 and 29 years old in good health and CMV-seronegative. The CDR3 DNA reads as TGTGCCAGTACCCTAGCTGGTAGCGGAGTAAAGGAGCAGTACTTC. Its protein product is CASTLAGSGVKEQYF.